Presented here are 32 T cell receptor beta chains from one specimen sequenced in a study of blood T cell repertoires in COVID-19. Produced via immunoSEQ multiplex PCR; TCRdb's table is partial and in-frame only. The repertoire holds tens of thousands of clones, with approximately 87% as singletons. Sequenced material: peripheral blood. These receptors all come from a woman between 55 and 75 years old with COVID-19, enrolled during active disease.

CDR3 sequence reads: CASSFPDRGNTIYF. CDR3 DNA sequence: TGTGCCAGCAGCTTCCCCGACAGGGGAAACACCATATATTTT. The chain has TRBV5-4 and TRBJ1-3; the D gene is possibly TRBD1 (6 bases). There are 14 residues in the CDR3. The germline V and J ends were trimmed by 2 bases and 4 bases, with 10 bases remaining between them. CDR1 and CDR2 from the germline V gene are SGHNT and YYREEE (reference sequence).

This rearrangement joins TRBV6-5 to TRBJ1-1, with TRBD1 identical over 8 bases. Germline CDR1 is MNHEY and CDR2 is SVGAGI. Unmatched junction bases numbered 10, after V lost 6 bases and J lost 4 bases. There are 15 residues in the CDR3. The CDR3 coding sequence is TGTGCCAGCAGCCAAACCGGGACAGGAAGCACTGAAGCTTTCTTT. This codes for CASSQTGTGSTEAFF.

V usage is TRBV28 and J usage is TRBJ1-3; D gene unclear. The CDR3 has 13 residues. Germline assignment: CDR1 MDHEN and CDR2 SYDVKM. The V and J ends lost 6 bases and 9 bases respectively, with 15 bases between them. The CDR3 DNA reads as TGTGCCAGCAGACTAACCGAGACCAGCACCATATATTTT. As protein: CASRLTETSTIYF. The full variable domain, its missing parts supplied by reference TRBV28 and TRBJ1-3, is DVKVTQSSRYLVKRTGEKVFLECVQDMDHENMFWYRQDPGLGLRLIYFSYDVKMKEKGDIPEGYSVSREKKERFSLILESASTNQTSMYLCASRLTETSTIYFGEGSWLTVV.

The chain uses TRBV5-6 and TRBJ2-3; 7 nucleotides match TRBD2. The CDR3 has 16 residues. The J segment lost 0 bases and the V segment lost 7 bases, leaving 11 bases of the junction unmatched. Germline V CDR1 and CDR2: SGHDT, YYEEEE. The CDR3 protein is CASSTGTTLSTDTQYF. CDR3 nucleotide sequence: TGTGCCAGCTCCACCGGGACTACACTTAGCACAGATACGCAGTATTTT.

The V gene is TRBV28, the J gene TRBJ2-5; 7 bases match TRBD2. The V segment lost 3 bases and the J segment 5 bases; nucleotides outside the gene matches: 12. The CDR3 consists of 16 residues. CDR1 and CDR2 from the germline V gene are MDHEN and SYDVKM. DNA for the CDR3: TGTGCCAGCAGTTTTAGGGCGGGAGAGACTCGGGAGACCCAGTACTTC. Protein product: CASSFRAGETRETQYF. The full variable domain, rest sourced from reference TRBV28 and TRBJ2-5, is DVKVTQSSRYLVKRTGEKVFLECVQDMDHENMFWYRQDPGLGLRLIYFSYDVKMKEKGDIPEGYSVSREKKERFSLILESASTNQTSMYLCASSFRAGETRETQYFGPGTRLLVL.

The chain carries TRBV27 and TRBJ2-3; no definite D call. CDR1 and CDR2 from the germline V gene are MNHEY and SMNVEV (reference sequence). This CDR3 spans 14 amino acids. V was shortened by 7 bases and J by 0 bases, with 11 bases between the two germline ends. The CDR3 DNA is TGTGCCAGCACCCGAGGCGGAAGCACAGATACGCAGTATTTT. Translating gives CASTRGGSTDTQYF.

V is TRBV4-1 and J is TRBJ1-5; D is unclear. Deletions cut 0 bases from V and 3 bases from J, with 9 bases between. This CDR3 region has 15 residues. In germline, CDR1 is MGHRA, CDR2 YSYEKL. This CDR3 reads CASSQEWQINQPQHF. CDR3 in DNA: TGCGCCAGCAGCCAAGAGTGGCAGATCAATCAGCCCCAGCATTTT.

V usage is TRBV19 and J usage is TRBJ2-5; 8 positions agree with TRBD1. The CDR3 is 14 amino acids. Germline assignment: CDR1 LNHDA and CDR2 SQIVND (reference sequence). V trimming: 2 bases; J trimming: 6 bases; junction bases outside the gene matches: 5. The CDR3 nucleotides read TGTGCCAGTAGTATACCCGGGACAGGAAAGACCCAGTACTTC. Protein: CASSIPGTGKTQYF.

The V gene is TRBV2, the J gene TRBJ2-2; D gene ambiguous. Trimming pared 6 bases from V and 9 bases from J, leaving 8 bases between. This CDR3 has 11 amino acids. Germline CDR1 is SNHLY and CDR2 is FYNNEI. CDR3 loop: CASRFNWELFF. In DNA, the CDR3 is TGTGCCAGCAGATTTAACTGGGAGCTGTTTTTT.

CDR3 in amino acids: CATLGGTTEAFF. CDR3 DNA: TGTGCCACTCTGGGGGGGACCACTGAAGCTTTCTTT. This chain joins TRBV2 and TRBJ1-1, with a possible D match to TRBD1 (5 bases). The CDR3 is 12 amino acids. Germline CDR1 reads SNHLY; CDR2 reads FYNNEI. V was pared by 10 bases and J by 4 bases, with 13 bases between.

The chain is built from TRBV6-2 or TRBV6-3 and TRBJ1-1; TRBD1 is a possible D gene (6 bases). V shed 3 bases and J shed 6 bases, with 23 bases lying between them. The length of the CDR3 is 17 residues. In germline, CDR1 is MNHEY, CDR2 SVGEGT. The CDR3 region is CASSYSGGARELAEAFF. CDR3 sequence (DNA): TGTGCCAGCAGTTATTCTGGGGGCGCAAGGGAATTGGCTGAAGCTTTCTTT.

This clone was observed a single time. This chain joins TRBV6-6 and TRBJ2-1, with D perhaps matching TRBD1 (6 bases). The CDR3 sequence is 12 residues long. Germline CDR1 is MNHNY and CDR2 is SVGAGI (reference sequence). V gave up 6 bases and J gave up 10 bases, with 13 bases separating them. CDR3 residues: CASRGDTREQFF. The DNA for the CDR3 is TGTGCCAGCAGAGGGGACACCCGAGAGCAGTTCTTC.

The DNA of the CDR3 is TGTGCCAGCAGTTTAGCCGGTACGGGCTACACCTTC. It specifies CASSLAGTGYTF. The V gene is TRBV27, the J gene TRBJ1-2; D gene ambiguous. Germline CDR1 reads MNHEY; CDR2 reads SMNVEV (reference sequence). CDR3 length: 12 residues. V lost 2 bases to trimming and J lost 8 bases, with 9 bases between them.

The rearrangement uses TRBV14 and TRBJ2-5; D gene unclear. This CDR3 has 13 residues. Germline V CDR1 and CDR2: SGHDN, FVKESK. The V end was cut by 3 bases, the J end by 5 bases, with 10 bases between. CDR3 in amino acids: CASSQVSRETQYF. The CDR3 region has the DNA TGTGCCAGCAGCCAGGTCTCACGGGAGACCCAGTACTTC.

The chain recombines TRBV29-1 with TRBJ1-2; the D gene is possibly TRBD1 (6 bases). CDR3 size: 11 residues. The V end was cut by 3 bases, the J end by 8 bases, with 10 bases between. Germline lookup yields CDR1 SQVTM and CDR2 ANQGSEA. CDR3 coding DNA: TGCAGCGTTGAGGACAGTACCGGCTACACCTTC. Translation: CSVEDSTGYTF.

CDR3 region: CASSSDSGQGVSGYGYTF. The CDR3 DNA follows: TGTGCCAGCAGCTCGGACTCCGGACAGGGGGTTTCAGGCTATGGCTACACCTTC. The genes are TRBV7-9 and TRBJ1-2, with TRBD1 matching over 10 bases. The junction had 15 bases not matched to a gene; V was cut back by 4 bases and J by 4 bases. This CDR3 contains 18 residues. Per germline, CDR1 SEHNR and CDR2 FQNEAQ (reference sequence).

The V and J genes are TRBV19 and TRBJ1-1, with a tentative D call TRBD1 (5 bases). V lost 3 bases to trimming and J lost 0 bases, with 8 bases between them. The V gene's germline CDR1 is LNHDA and CDR2 SQIVND (reference sequence). This CDR3 contains 14 residues. CDR3 in DNA: TGTGCCAGTAGTATTCAGGGTCTGAACACTGAAGCTTTCTTT. Translation gives CASSIQGLNTEAFF. The full variable domain, in which reference TRBV19 and TRBJ1-1 provide the parts outside the CDR3, is DGGITQSPKYLFRKEGQNVTLSCEQNLNHDAMYWYRQDPGQGLRLIYYSQIVNDFQKGDIAEGYSVSREKKESFPLTVTSAQKNPTAFYLCASSIQGLNTEAFFGQGTRLTVV.

This clone has only a few counts. This chain links TRBV2 with TRBJ2-1, with no clear D. V was shortened by 2 bases and J by 10 bases, with 6 bases between the two germline ends. CDR3 length: 11 residues. Germline CDR1 SNHLY, CDR2 FYNNEI. The CDR3 region is CASSEWQEQFF. Written as DNA, the CDR3 is TGTGCCAGCAGTGAATGGCAAGAGCAGTTCTTC.

The chain combines TRBV2 with TRBJ1-1, with TRBD1 matching 8 bases. CDR1 is SNHLY, CDR2 FYNNEI, per germline. There are 15 residues in the CDR3. J gave up 4 bases and V 3 bases, and 7 bases lay outside the gene matches. The chain's CDR3 is CASSDGRGQSTEAFF. The CDR3 DNA reads TGTGCCAGCAGTGACGGCAGGGGGCAAAGCACTGAAGCTTTCTTT.

This chain joins TRBV18 and TRBJ2-2; a weak D match, TRBD2 (5 bases). The germline gives CDR1 KGHSH, CDR2 LQKENI. The ends were cut back, 2 bases at V and 3 bases at J, with 7 bases in the middle. The CDR3 sequence is 14 residues long. Here the CDR3 DNA reads TGTGCCAGCTCACCAGAGGGCTACACCGGGGAGCTGTTTTTT. Translation: CASSPEGYTGELFF.

This clone has a handful of counts. The V call is TRBV6-5, the J call TRBJ1-1; 9 bases map to TRBD1. Losses at the gene ends were 4 bases for V and 6 bases for J; bases not matched to a gene: 9. Germline CDR1 and CDR2: MNHEY and SVGAGI. This CDR3 spans 15 amino acids. The CDR3 reads CASSSTGGAGPEAFF. The CDR3 DNA reads as TGTGCCAGCAGTTCTACAGGGGGCGCGGGGCCTGAAGCTTTCTTT.

The gene calls are TRBV12-3 or TRBV12-4 and TRBJ2-3; D remains ambiguous. The CDR3 is 13 amino acids. V lost 3 bases to trimming and J lost 10 bases, with 14 bases between them. The CDR3 protein is CASSLNGSGAQYF. CDR3 DNA: TGTGCCAGCAGTTTGAACGGGTCGGGTGCGCAGTATTTT.

The chain employs TRBV24-1 and TRBJ2-2; D uncertain. The CDR3 length is 13 residues. Germline CDR1 reads KGHDR; CDR2 reads SFDVKD. Trimming shortened V by 10 bases and J by 5 bases, and 13 bases separated the two germline ends. The CDR3 sequence: CATNSKVTGELFF. The CDR3 nucleotides read TGTGCCACTAACAGCAAGGTTACCGGGGAGCTGTTTTTT.

V usage is TRBV19 and J usage is TRBJ2-6; D not resolved. V shed 2 bases and J shed 1 base, with 6 bases lying between them. In germline, CDR1 is LNHDA, CDR2 SQIVND (reference sequence). The CDR3 sequence is 15 residues long. For the CDR3, the DNA is TGTGCCAGTAGTATATCCGGGTCTGGGGCCAACGTCCTGACTTTC. It encodes CASSISGSGANVLTF.

This rearrangement joins TRBV20-1 to TRBJ2-7, with 8 bases aligning to TRBD1. Germline V gene lookup returns CDR1 DFQATT and CDR2 SNEGSKA (reference sequence). The CDR3 spans 13 residues. V lost 3 bases and J lost 4; bases outside the gene matches: 5. This chain's CDR3 is CSASGQGAYEQYF. Here the CDR3 DNA reads TGCAGTGCTAGTGGTCAGGGGGCATACGAGCAGTACTTC.

This chain links TRBV18 with TRBJ2-1; 11 positions agree with TRBD2. The junction had 4 bases not matched to a gene; V was cut back by 0 bases and J by 6 bases. The CDR3 spans 16 residues. CDR1 is KGHSH, CDR2 LQKENI, per germline. The CDR3 nucleotides are TGTGCCAGCTCACCACCTCTACTAGCGGGAGCCAATGAGCAGTTCTTC. Protein product: CASSPPLLAGANEQFF.

V and J are TRBV19 and TRBJ1-4; 10 bases are a match to TRBD1. V lost 5 bases, J lost 4 bases, and 7 bases stayed unmatched. The CDR3 is 16 residues long. Germline V gene lookup returns CDR1 LNHDA and CDR2 SQIVND (reference sequence). CDR3 residues: CASSQGQGEYNEKLFF. DNA for the CDR3: TGTGCCAGTAGTCAAGGACAGGGGGAGTATAATGAAAAACTGTTTTTT.

The genes are TRBV3-1 (or the pseudogene TRBV3-2) and TRBJ1-2, with a possible D match to TRBD1 (5 bases). Trimming pared 0 bases from V and 7 bases from J, leaving 15 bases between. The CDR3 is made up of 15 amino acids. Per germline, CDR1 LGHDT and CDR2 YNNKEL (reference sequence). The CDR3 here is CASSQEGAFPSGYTF. For the CDR3, the DNA is TGTGCCAGCAGCCAAGAAGGGGCGTTTCCTAGTGGCTACACCTTC.

This chain connects TRBV7-9 to TRBJ1-1; maybe TRBD1 (5 bases). Trimming shortened V by 1 base and J by 8 bases, and 14 bases separated the two germline ends. The germline V gene has CDR1 SEHNR and CDR2 FQNEAQ (reference sequence). This CDR3 spans 14 amino acids. The CDR3 DNA reads TGTGCCAGCAGCTTAGTCGGGCAGGGTGAAGAAGCTTTCTTT. It encodes CASSLVGQGEEAFF.

The rearrangement uses TRBV18 and TRBJ2-5, with 7 bases identical to TRBD1. The V gene end was trimmed by 2 bases and the J gene end by 1 base; junction bases not matched to a gene: 1. The CDR3 runs 14 residues. Germline-derived CDR1 and CDR2 are KGHSH and LQKENI. CDR3 region: CASSPTGAQETQYF. As DNA, the CDR3 is TGTGCCAGCTCACCAACAGGGGCCCAAGAGACCCAGTACTTC. Full variable domain (remainder filled in from reference TRBV18 and TRBJ2-5): NAGVMQNPRHLVRRRGQEARLRCSPMKGHSHVYWYRQLPEEGLKFMVYLQKENIIDESGMPKERFSAEFPKEGPSILRIQQVVRGDSAAYFCASSPTGAQETQYFGPGTRLLVL.

J is TRBJ1-5 and V is TRBV15, with 10 bases lining up with TRBD1. Trimming cost V 4 bases and J 1 base; bases outside gene matches: 4. This CDR3 has 16 residues. Per germline, CDR1 LNHNV and CDR2 YYDKDF (reference sequence). The CDR3 sequence is CATSKRQGASNQPQHF. Written as DNA, the CDR3 is TGTGCCACCAGCAAAAGACAGGGGGCGAGCAATCAGCCCCAGCATTTT.

The chain combines TRBV18 with TRBJ1-4; 7 bases are shared with TRBD1. With V trimmed by 4 bases and J by 7 bases, 9 bases remained unmatched. The CDR3 length is 15 residues. Per the germline V gene, CDR1 is KGHSH and CDR2 is LQKENI. This CDR3 reads CASSQIQGVAEKLFF. The CDR3 nucleotides read TGTGCCAGCTCACAAATCCAGGGGGTGGCTGAAAAACTGTTTTTT.